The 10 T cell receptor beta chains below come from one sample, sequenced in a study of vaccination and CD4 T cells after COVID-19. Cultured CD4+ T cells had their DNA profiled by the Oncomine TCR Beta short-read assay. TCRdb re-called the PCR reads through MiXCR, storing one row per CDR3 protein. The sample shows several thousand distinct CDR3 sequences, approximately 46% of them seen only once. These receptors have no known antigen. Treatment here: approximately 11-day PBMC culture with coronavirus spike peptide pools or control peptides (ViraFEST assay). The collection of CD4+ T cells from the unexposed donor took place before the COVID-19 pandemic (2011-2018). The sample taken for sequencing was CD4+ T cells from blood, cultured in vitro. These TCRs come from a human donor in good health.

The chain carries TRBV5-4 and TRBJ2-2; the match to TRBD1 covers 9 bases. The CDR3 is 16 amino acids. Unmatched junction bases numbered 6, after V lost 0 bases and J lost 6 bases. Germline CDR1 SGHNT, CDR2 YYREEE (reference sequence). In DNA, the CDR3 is TGTGCCAGCAGCTTGGCTGGACAGGGGTCGGCCGGGGAGCTGTTTTTT. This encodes CASSLAGQGSAGELFF.

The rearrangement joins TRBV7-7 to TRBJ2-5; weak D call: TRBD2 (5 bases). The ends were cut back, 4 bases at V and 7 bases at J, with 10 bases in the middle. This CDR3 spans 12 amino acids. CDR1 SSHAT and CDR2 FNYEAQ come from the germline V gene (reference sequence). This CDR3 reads CASSSEGGTQYF. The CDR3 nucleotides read TGTGCCAGCAGCTCAGAGGGTGGGACCCAGTACTTC.

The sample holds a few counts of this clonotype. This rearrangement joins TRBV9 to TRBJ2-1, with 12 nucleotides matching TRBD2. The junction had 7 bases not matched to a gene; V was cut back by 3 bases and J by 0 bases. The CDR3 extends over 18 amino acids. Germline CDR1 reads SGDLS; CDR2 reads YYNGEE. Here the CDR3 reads CASSAGTSGLSSYNEQFF. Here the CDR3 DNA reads TGTGCCAGCAGCGCAGGGACTAGCGGGCTAAGCTCCTACAATGAGCAGTTCTTC.

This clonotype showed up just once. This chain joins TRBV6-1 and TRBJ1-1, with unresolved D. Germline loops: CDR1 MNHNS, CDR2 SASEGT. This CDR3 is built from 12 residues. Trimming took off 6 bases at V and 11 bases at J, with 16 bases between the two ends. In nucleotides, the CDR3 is TGTGCCAGCAGGAGACCTGGGGTGAAGGCTTTCTTT. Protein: CASRRPGVKAFF.

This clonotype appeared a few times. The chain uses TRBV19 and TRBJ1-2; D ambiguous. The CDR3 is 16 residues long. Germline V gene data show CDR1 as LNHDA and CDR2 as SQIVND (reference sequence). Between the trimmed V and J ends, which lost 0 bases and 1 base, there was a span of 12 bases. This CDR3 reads CASSIDNRSHNYGYTF. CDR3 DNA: TGTGCCAGTAGTATAGATAACAGATCACATAACTATGGCTACACCTTC.

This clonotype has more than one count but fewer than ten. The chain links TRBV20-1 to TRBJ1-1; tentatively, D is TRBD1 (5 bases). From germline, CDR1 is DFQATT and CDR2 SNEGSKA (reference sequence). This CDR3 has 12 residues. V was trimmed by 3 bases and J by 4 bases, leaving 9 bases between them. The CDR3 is CSARGGSTEAFF. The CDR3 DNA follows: TGCAGTGCTAGGGGGGGATCCACTGAAGCTTTCTTT.

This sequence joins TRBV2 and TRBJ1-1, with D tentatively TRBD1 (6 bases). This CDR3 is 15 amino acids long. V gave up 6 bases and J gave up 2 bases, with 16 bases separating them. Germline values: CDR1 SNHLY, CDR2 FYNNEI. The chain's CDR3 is CASSEARTANTEAFF. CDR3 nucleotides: TGTGCCAGCAGCGAGGCCCGGACAGCCAACACTGAAGCTTTCTTT.

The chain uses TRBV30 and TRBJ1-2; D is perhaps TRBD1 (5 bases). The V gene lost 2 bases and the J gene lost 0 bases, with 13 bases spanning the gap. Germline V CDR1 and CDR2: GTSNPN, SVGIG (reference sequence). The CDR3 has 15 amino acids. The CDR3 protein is CAWSLGDYPNYGYTF. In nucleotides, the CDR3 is TGTGCCTGGAGTTTGGGGGACTATCCTAACTATGGCTACACCTTC.

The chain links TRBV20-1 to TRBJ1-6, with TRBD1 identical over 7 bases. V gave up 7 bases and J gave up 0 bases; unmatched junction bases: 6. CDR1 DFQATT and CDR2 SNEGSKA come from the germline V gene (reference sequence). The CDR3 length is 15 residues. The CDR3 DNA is TGCAGTGTCCCAGGGGGTAGCTCCTATAATTCACCCCTCCACTTT. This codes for CSVPGGSSYNSPLHF.

The CDR3 loop reads CASSLQNYGYTF. DNA for the CDR3: TGTGCCAGCAGCTTACAGAACTATGGCTACACCTTC. This chain links TRBV7-9 with TRBJ1-2; D is unclear. Looked up from germline, CDR1 is SEHNR and CDR2 is FQNEAQ (reference sequence). Between the trimmed V and J ends, which lost 2 bases and 2 bases, there was a span of 3 bases. The CDR3 has 12 residues.